This T cell receptor beta chain was profiled in a study of radiation and T cells in renal cell carcinoma. The CDR3 sequence is 12 residues long. Trimming shortened V by 3 bases and J by 4 bases, and 8 bases separated the two germline ends. In germline, CDR1 is GTSNPN, CDR2 SVGIG (reference sequence). Treatment indicated: 15 Gy SBRT to primary tumor, nephrectomy 4 weeks later. Assay: immunoSEQ multiplex PCR; the TCRdb copy retains only in-frame clones and omits some. The table shows about 15,000 clones, with about 64% occurring only once. This sequence was found in a woman aged 70-85 years with renal cell carcinoma. The chain links TRBV30 to TRBJ2-3; possibly TRBD2 for D (5 bases). The sample in question was tumor tissue, obtained from a patient whose treatment included radiotherapy and nephrectomy. Here the CDR3 DNA reads TGTGCCTGGAGGGACTCGGCAGATACGCAGTATTTT. Protein product: CAWRDSADTQYF. Drawing the rest from reference TRBV30 and TRBJ2-3, the complete variable domain is SQTIHQWPATLVQPVGSPLSLECTVEGTSNPNLYWYRQAAGRGLQLLFYSVGIGQISSEVPQNLSASRPQDRQFILSSKKLLLSDSGFYLCAWRDSADTQYFGPGTRLTVL.